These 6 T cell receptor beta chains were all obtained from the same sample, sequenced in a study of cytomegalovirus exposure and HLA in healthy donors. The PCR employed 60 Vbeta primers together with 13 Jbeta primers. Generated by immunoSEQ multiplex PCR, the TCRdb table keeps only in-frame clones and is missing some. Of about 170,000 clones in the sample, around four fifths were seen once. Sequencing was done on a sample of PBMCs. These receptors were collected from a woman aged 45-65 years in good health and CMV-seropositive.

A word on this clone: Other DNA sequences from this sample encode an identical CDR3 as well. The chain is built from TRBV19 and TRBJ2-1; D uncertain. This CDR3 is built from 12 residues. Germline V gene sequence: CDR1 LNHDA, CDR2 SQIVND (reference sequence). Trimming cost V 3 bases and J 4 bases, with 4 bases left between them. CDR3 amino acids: CASSIQYNEQFF. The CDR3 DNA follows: TGTGCCAGTAGTATCCAGTACAATGAGCAGTTCTTC. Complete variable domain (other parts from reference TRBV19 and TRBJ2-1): DGGITQSPKYLFRKEGQNVTLSCEQNLNHDAMYWYRQDPGQGLRLIYYSQIVNDFQKGDIAEGYSVSREKKESFPLTVTSAQKNPTAFYLCASSIQYNEQFFGPGTRLTVL.

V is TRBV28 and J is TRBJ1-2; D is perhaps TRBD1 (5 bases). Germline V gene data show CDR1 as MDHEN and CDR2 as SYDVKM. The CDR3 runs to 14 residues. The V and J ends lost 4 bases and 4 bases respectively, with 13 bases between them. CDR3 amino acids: CASSSSPDSYGYTF. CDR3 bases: TGTGCCAGCAGTTCCTCCCCAGACAGCTATGGCTACACCTTC.

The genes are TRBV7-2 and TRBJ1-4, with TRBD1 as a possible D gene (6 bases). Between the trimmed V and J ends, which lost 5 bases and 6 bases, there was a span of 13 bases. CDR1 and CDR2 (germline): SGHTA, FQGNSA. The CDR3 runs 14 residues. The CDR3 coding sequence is TGTGCCAGCAGCACAAACGCAGGGGATGAAAAACTGTTTTTT. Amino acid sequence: CASSTNAGDEKLFF.

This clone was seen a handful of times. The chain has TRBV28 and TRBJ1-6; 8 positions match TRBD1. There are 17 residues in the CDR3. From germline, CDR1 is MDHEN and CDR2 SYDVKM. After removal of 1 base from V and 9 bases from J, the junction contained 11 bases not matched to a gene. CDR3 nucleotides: TGTGCCAGCAGTTTATCAGGGGGCGCGGTCTTCGGTTCACCCCTCCACTTT. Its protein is CASSLSGGAVFGSPLHF.

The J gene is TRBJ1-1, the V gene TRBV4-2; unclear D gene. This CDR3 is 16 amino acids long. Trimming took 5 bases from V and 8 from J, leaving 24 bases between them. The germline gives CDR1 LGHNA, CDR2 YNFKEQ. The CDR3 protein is CASSANQGLRRSEAFF. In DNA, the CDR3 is TGTGCCAGCAGCGCTAACCAAGGACTAAGACGAAGCGAAGCTTTCTTT.

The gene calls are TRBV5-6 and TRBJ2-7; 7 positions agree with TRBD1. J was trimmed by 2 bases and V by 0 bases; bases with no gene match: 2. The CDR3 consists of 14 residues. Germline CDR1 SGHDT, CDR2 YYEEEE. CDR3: CASSLVGQTYEQYF. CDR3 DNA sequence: TGTGCCAGCAGCTTGGTGGGACAGACCTACGAGCAGTACTTC.